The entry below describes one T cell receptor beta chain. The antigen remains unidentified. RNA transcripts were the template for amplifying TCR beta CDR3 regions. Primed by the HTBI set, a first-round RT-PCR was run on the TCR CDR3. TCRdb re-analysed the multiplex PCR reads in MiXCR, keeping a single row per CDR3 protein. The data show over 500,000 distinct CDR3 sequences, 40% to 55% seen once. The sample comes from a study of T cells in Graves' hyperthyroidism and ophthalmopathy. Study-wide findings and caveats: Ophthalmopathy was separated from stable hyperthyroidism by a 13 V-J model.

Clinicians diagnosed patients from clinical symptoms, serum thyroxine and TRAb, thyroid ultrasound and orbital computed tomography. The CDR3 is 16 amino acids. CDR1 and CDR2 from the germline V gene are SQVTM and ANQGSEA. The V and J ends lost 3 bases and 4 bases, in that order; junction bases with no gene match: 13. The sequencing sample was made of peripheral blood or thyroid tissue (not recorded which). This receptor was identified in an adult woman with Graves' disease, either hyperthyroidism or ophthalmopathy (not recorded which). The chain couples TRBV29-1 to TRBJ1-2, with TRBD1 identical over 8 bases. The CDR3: CSVEEAGTGDGYGYTF. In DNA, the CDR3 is TGCAGCGTTGAGGAGGCCGGGACAGGAGACGGCTATGGCTACACCTTC.